The 29 T cell receptor beta chains in this list originate from one sample, sequenced in a study of CD8+ T cells in alopecia areata. TCR sequencing used cDNA made by reverse transcription of extracted RNA. Using immunoSEQ multiplex PCR, the repertoire was profiled, and TCRdb retains in-frame clones only, with some absent. The sample has approximately 170,000 clones, approximately 57% seen once; the top ten hold over 12%. The sample's treatment: oral pan-JAK inhibitor, 5-10 mg twice daily. This sample comprised CD4+ T cells sorted from blood, obtained at week 24, from a patient treated with tofacitinib. The source of these receptors is a human donor with alopecia areata.

The gene calls are TRBV7-2 and TRBJ1-1; 7 nucleotides align to TRBD1. Germline V gives CDR1 SGHTA, CDR2 FQGNSA. J gave up 4 bases and V 4 bases, and 12 bases lay outside the gene matches. The CDR3 contains 16 residues. The CDR3 loop is CASSSVGGGRSTEAFF. As DNA, the CDR3 is TGTGCCAGCAGCTCAGTGGGAGGGGGCAGGAGCACTGAAGCTTTCTTT.

This clone has only a few counts. The chain recombines TRBV27 with TRBJ1-1; perhaps TRBD1 as D (6 bases). The CDR3 spans 14 residues. Germline V gene sequence: CDR1 MNHEY, CDR2 SMNVEV (reference sequence). V lost 6 bases, J lost 2 bases, and 13 bases lay in between. The CDR3 DNA follows: TGTGCCAGCAGACGGACAGATCATAACACTGAAGCTTTCTTT. It translates to CASRRTDHNTEAFF.

The chain recombines TRBV2 with TRBJ2-6; D perhaps matches TRBD1 (5 bases). The germline CDR1 and CDR2 sequences are SNHLY and FYNNEI. The CDR3 consists of 16 residues. Trimming took off 5 bases at V and 3 bases at J, with 14 bases between the two ends. CDR3 in DNA: TGTGCCAGCAGTATCCAAAGGGGTGGTGGGGCCAACGTCCTGACTTTC. Its protein is CASSIQRGGGANVLTF.

This clone occurred a few times. The CDR3 nucleotides read TGTGCCAGCTCCCCTTCATCCCCGGAGGGCCAGTACTTC. It is translated as CASSPSSPEGQYF. This sequence joins TRBV2 and TRBJ2-5; D might be TRBD2 (6 bases). The CDR3 has 13 amino acids. V was shortened by 8 bases and J by 10 bases, with 20 bases between the two germline ends. Germline CDR1 SNHLY, CDR2 FYNNEI.

V is TRBV29-1 and J is TRBJ1-5; a weak D match, TRBD1 (6 bases). V lost 0 bases to trimming and J lost 9 bases, with 12 bases between them. The CDR3 is 13 amino acids. Germline CDR1 SQVTM, CDR2 ANQGSEA. In nucleotides, the CDR3 is TGCAGCGTTGAAGATGTGGGGGGCACGCCCCAGCATTTT. The encoded protein is CSVEDVGGTPQHF.

The rearrangement uses TRBV6-5 and TRBJ1-2; 9 positions agree with TRBD1. After removal of 1 base from V and 4 bases from J, the junction contained 4 bases not matched to a gene. Per germline, CDR1 MNHEY and CDR2 SVGAGI. This CDR3 has 15 residues. CDR3 amino acids: CASSYLQGAFYGYTF. For the CDR3, the DNA is TGTGCCAGCAGTTACTTACAGGGGGCCTTCTATGGCTACACCTTC.

The J gene is TRBJ2-7, the V gene TRBV19, with 8 bases that match TRBD1. The length of the CDR3 is 15 residues. Germline V gene lookup returns CDR1 LNHDA and CDR2 SQIVND (reference sequence). The ends lost 3 bases at V and 5 bases at J; junction bases unmatched: 9. The CDR3: CASSMGQAGGDEQYF. In DNA, the CDR3 is TGTGCCAGTAGTATGGGACAGGCAGGCGGGGACGAGCAGTACTTC.

The rearrangement uses TRBV30 and TRBJ1-2, with D perhaps TRBD1 (5 bases). This CDR3 has 12 amino acids. V was pared by 2 bases and J by 5 bases, with 9 bases between. CDR1 and CDR2 (germline): GTSNPN, SVGIG (reference sequence). The CDR3 DNA sequence: TGTGCCTGGAGTAACCAGGGTTATGGCTACACCTTC. Translated: CAWSNQGYGYTF.

This chain connects TRBV7-9 to TRBJ1-2; the D is unclear. The germline V and J ends were trimmed by 5 bases and 0 bases, with 13 bases remaining between them. There are 15 residues in the CDR3. Germline lookup yields CDR1 SEHNR and CDR2 FQNEAQ (reference sequence). CDR3 DNA sequence: TGTGCCAGCAGCACCCGGGGAGGGCCTAACTATGGCTACACCTTC. This encodes CASSTRGGPNYGYTF.

This chain connects TRBV5-1 to TRBJ2-7; TRBD2 matches at 9 bases. Germline loops: CDR1 SGHRS, CDR2 YFSETQ. After removal of 5 bases from V and 3 bases from J, the junction contained 9 bases not matched to a gene. The CDR3 is 15 amino acids. The CDR3 is CASSELAGSNYEQYF. The DNA for the CDR3 is TGCGCCAGCAGTGAACTAGCGGGTTCAAACTACGAGCAGTACTTC.

The J gene is TRBJ2-6, the V gene TRBV9; 7 nucleotides align to TRBD2. Germline CDR1 reads SGDLS; CDR2 reads YYNGEE. V shed 3 bases, J shed 0 bases, and the junction held 0 bases outside the gene matches. The CDR3 sequence is 15 residues long. The chain's CDR3 is CASSGEGSGANVLTF. The CDR3 DNA is TGTGCCAGCAGCGGGGAGGGCTCTGGGGCCAACGTCCTGACTTTC.

This clone has more than one count but fewer than ten. The chain recombines TRBV29-1 with TRBJ1-1, with a tentative D call TRBD1 (5 bases). This CDR3 contains 13 residues. The germline CDR1 and CDR2 sequences are SQVTM and ANQGSEA. Trimming left V 6 bases short and J 4 bases short, with 15 bases between. This CDR3 is CSVLSLGGTEAFF. Here the CDR3 DNA reads TGCAGCGTACTTTCCCTGGGGGGCACTGAAGCTTTCTTT.

This clone showed up just once. This chain uses TRBV6-5 with TRBJ2-5; D not resolved. Trimming shortened V by 0 bases and J by 5 bases, and 10 bases separated the two germline ends. Germline V gene sequence: CDR1 MNHEY, CDR2 SVGAGI. The CDR3 runs to 14 residues. The CDR3 sequence is CASSYSNTWETQYF. CDR3 nucleotides: TGTGCCAGCAGTTACTCGAACACCTGGGAGACCCAGTACTTC.

The chain employs TRBV7-3 and TRBJ1-5; 8 nucleotides line up with TRBD1. J lost 0 bases, V lost 4 bases, and 5 bases had no gene match. The germline CDR1 and CDR2 sequences are SGHTA and FQGTGA. This CDR3 region has 16 residues. The DNA for the CDR3 is TGTGCCAGCAGCTCCTGGACAGGGTATAGCAATCAGCCCCAGCATTTT. Amino acid sequence: CASSSWTGYSNQPQHF.

This chain uses TRBV29-1 with TRBJ2-5, with D possibly TRBD1 on 6 matching bases. The CDR3 sequence is 14 residues long. V was pared by 8 bases and J by 2 bases, with 18 bases between. The germline V gene encodes CDR1 SQVTM and CDR2 ANQGSEA. CDR3 residues: CSTSLRGQQETQYF. In nucleotides, the CDR3 is TGCAGCACATCATTACGCGGACAGCAAGAGACCCAGTACTTC.

The chain couples TRBV11-2 to TRBJ2-5; D remains unclear. Germline CDR1 SGHAT, CDR2 FQNNGV. This CDR3 is 15 amino acids long. V shed 6 bases and J shed 1 base, with 15 bases lying between them. Here the CDR3 DNA reads TGTGCCAGCAGGCTTTTACGGGCGACCCAAGAGACCCAGTACTTC. Translating it yields CASRLLRATQETQYF.

This sequence joins TRBV10-3 and TRBJ1-1; D is undetermined. The CDR3 totals 12 residues. Between the trimmed V and J ends, which lost 4 bases and 4 bases, there was a span of 7 bases. Germline lookup yields CDR1 ENHRY and CDR2 SYGVKD. CDR3 DNA: TGTGCCATCAGTGGTCTCAGCACTGAAGCTTTCTTT. Protein product: CAISGLSTEAFF.

The chain joins TRBV7-2 to TRBJ1-6; D remains unclear. Germline assignment: CDR1 SGHTA and CDR2 FQGNSA. There are 13 residues in the CDR3. V was shortened by 5 bases and J by 9 bases, with 11 bases between the two germline ends. CDR3 loop: CASSQVVPSPLHF. The CDR3 DNA reads as TGTGCCAGCAGCCAGGTTGTGCCTTCACCCCTCCACTTT. Full variable domain (outside the CDR3, taken from reference TRBV7-2 and TRBJ1-6): GAGVSQSPSNKVTEKGKDVELRCDPISGHTALYWYRQSLGQGLEFLIYFQGNSAPDKSGLPSDRFSAERTGGSVSTLTIQRTQQEDSAVYLCASSQVVPSPLHFGNGTRLTVT.

Only one count was recorded for this clone. The chain couples TRBV29-1 to TRBJ1-1; D gene unclear. The germline gives CDR1 SQVTM, CDR2 ANQGSEA. Trimming removed 7 bases at V and 1 base at J, with 10 bases between. There are 12 residues in the CDR3. The CDR3 region has the DNA TGCAGCGGAGTGAGGGCGAACACTGAAGCTTTCTTT. Protein product: CSGVRANTEAFF.

The count of this clone is one. The rearrangement uses TRBV4-2 and TRBJ2-1, with D possibly matching TRBD2 (6 bases). The V gene lost 0 bases and the J gene lost 10 bases, with 19 bases spanning the gap. The CDR3 is made up of 16 amino acids. The germline V gene has CDR1 LGHNA and CDR2 YNFKEQ. The CDR3 loop reads CASSQEGARDLQEQFF. The DNA for the CDR3 is TGTGCCAGCAGCCAAGAAGGGGCCCGGGACTTACAAGAGCAGTTCTTC.

The J gene is TRBJ2-6, the V gene TRBV25-1, with 7 bases that match TRBD1. This CDR3 region has 17 residues. Germline CDR1 is MGHDK and CDR2 is SYGVNS. The ends lost 6 bases at V and 0 bases at J; junction bases unmatched: 8. The CDR3 DNA sequence: TGTGCCAGCAGCTCGGACAGGTTTTCCTCTGGGGCCAACGTCCTGACTTTC. Protein product: CASSSDRFSSGANVLTF.

The chain carries TRBV4-2 and TRBJ1-2; 10 bases line up with TRBD1. There are 15 residues in the CDR3. Trimming removed 9 bases from V and 1 base from J; junction bases left unmatched: 8. Germline CDR1 is LGHNA and CDR2 is YNFKEQ. The CDR3, as DNA: TGTGCCAGTCAGACAGGGGGCGCCGGTAACTATGGCTACACCTTC. As protein: CASQTGGAGNYGYTF.

CDR3 coding DNA: TGTGCCCGCAGGGAGGCTAATTCACCCCTCCACTTT. As protein: CARREANSPLHF. The chain couples TRBV30 to TRBJ1-6; maybe TRBD1 (5 bases). This CDR3 contains 12 residues. Germline-derived CDR1 and CDR2 are GTSNPN and SVGIG (reference sequence). V shed 8 bases and J shed 6 bases, with 11 bases lying between them. The full variable domain, rest sourced from reference TRBV30 and TRBJ1-6, is SQTIHQWPATLVQPVGSPLSLECTVEGTSNPNLYWYRQAAGRGLQLLFYSVGIGQISSEVPQNLSASRPQDRQFILSSKKLLLSDSGFYLCARREANSPLHFGNGTRLTVT.

The chain couples TRBV20-1 to TRBJ2-1; a possible D gene is TRBD2 (6 bases). The germline V gene has CDR1 DFQATT and CDR2 SNEGSKA (reference sequence). CDR3 length: 11 residues. V shed 7 bases and J shed 7 bases, with 11 bases lying between them. The CDR3 is CSGHGGNEQFF. DNA for the CDR3: TGCAGTGGCCACGGGGGTAATGAGCAGTTCTTC.

V is TRBV7-9 and J is TRBJ2-7, with 7 bases fitting TRBD1. The CDR3 spans 17 residues. Trimming at V came to 5 bases and at J to 4 bases, leaving 17 bases not matched to a gene. Germline V gene lookup returns CDR1 SEHNR and CDR2 FQNEAQ (reference sequence). This CDR3 is CASSKRPGQQDQYEQYF. CDR3 in DNA: TGTGCCAGCAGCAAACGGCCGGGACAGCAAGACCAGTACGAGCAGTACTTC.

The CDR3: CASSIGQSASYGYTF. The CDR3, as DNA: TGTGCCAGTAGTATCGGACAGTCTGCGAGCTATGGCTACACCTTC. The chain recombines TRBV19 with TRBJ1-2; tentative D call: TRBD1 (6 bases). Germline V lookup: CDR1 LNHDA, CDR2 SQIVND (reference sequence). The CDR3 has 15 residues. The germline V and J ends were trimmed by 3 bases and 4 bases, with 15 bases remaining between them.

The CDR3 DNA follows: TGTGCCTGGAGTGTGGGACACTTTAATCAGCCCCAGCATTTT. This encodes CAWSVGHFNQPQHF. The chain combines TRBV30 with TRBJ1-5; D is perhaps TRBD1 (6 bases). This CDR3 comprises 14 residues. Trimming took 0 bases from V and 4 from J, leaving 10 bases between them. The germline gives CDR1 GTSNPN, CDR2 SVGIG (reference sequence).

The genes are TRBV7-9 and TRBJ2-5; 9 bases agree with TRBD1. The V segment lost 5 bases and the J segment 3 bases; nucleotides outside the gene matches: 4. Germline V lookup: CDR1 SEHNR, CDR2 FQNEAQ (reference sequence). The CDR3 length is 14 residues. The CDR3 region has the DNA TGTGCCAGCAGCCCCTGGACAGGGGAAGAGACCCAGTACTTC. It yields the protein CASSPWTGEETQYF.

This sequence joins TRBV6-6 and TRBJ2-5, with 9 positions matching TRBD1. Germline trimming cut 10 bases from V and 2 bases from J; bases unmatched to any gene: 11. Per the germline V gene, CDR1 is MNHNY and CDR2 is SVGAGI (reference sequence). This CDR3 is built from 15 residues. Here the CDR3 DNA reads TGTGCCATCTCTCCCTTGGGACAGGGACAAGAGACCCAGTACTTC. Its translation is CAISPLGQGQETQYF.